The 27 T cell receptor beta chains below were found in one sample sequenced in a study of T cell repertoires in cytomegalovirus infection. TCRdb recomputed calls from the reads with MiXCR, one row per CDR3 protein. The data contain roughly 250,000 distinct CDR3 sequences, roughly 22% of them seen just once; the ten biggest clones take up 15% to 20%. Input material: CD8+ T cells from PBMCs. Receptors originate from a human donor in good health (CMV status not recorded). Some clones in this sample may be carry-over from other donors' samples.

This clonotype was picked up a small number of times. This chain links TRBV6-2 or TRBV6-3 with TRBJ2-3, with D hard to call. V gave up 2 bases and J gave up 5 bases, with 11 bases separating them. The CDR3 has 14 residues. CDR1 and CDR2 (germline): MNHEY, SVGEGT. This CDR3 reads CASSYVLVGDTQYF. CDR3 nucleotide sequence: TGTGCCAGCAGTTACGTCCTTGTGGGAGATACGCAGTATTTT.

CDR3: CASSVGQGSFLETQYF. The DNA of the CDR3 is TGTGCCAGCAGTGTCGGACAGGGTAGTTTCTTGGAGACCCAGTACTTC. This chain uses TRBV2 with TRBJ2-5; 8 bases line up with TRBD1. The trim removed 4 bases at V and 5 bases at J, leaving 12 bases unmatched. Germline V gives CDR1 SNHLY, CDR2 FYNNEI. The length of the CDR3 is 16 residues.

Ten or more counts support this clonotype. This sequence joins TRBV14 and TRBJ2-1; maybe TRBD2 (7 bases). Germline V gene sequence: CDR1 SGHDN, CDR2 FVKESK. Trimming cost V 6 bases and J 9 bases, with 15 bases left between them. CDR3 length equals 13 residues. CDR3 in amino acids: CASSFGGAGEQFF. CDR3 bases: TGTGCCAGCAGTTTTGGGGGGGCCGGTGAGCAGTTCTTC.

This clonotype was seen a few times. This chain uses TRBV7-6 with TRBJ1-4, with D perhaps TRBD1 (5 bases). Trimming stripped 5 bases from V and 4 bases from J, with 14 bases between. This CDR3 spans 15 amino acids. Looked up from germline, CDR1 is SGHVS and CDR2 is FNYEAQ. The CDR3 DNA is TGTGCCAGCAGCCGGGACGGGGAGCTTAATGAAAAACTGTTTTTT. Its protein is CASSRDGELNEKLFF.

This clonotype was counted at least ten times. J is TRBJ2-6 and V is TRBV7-3; D perhaps matches TRBD1 (6 bases). Germline V lookup: CDR1 SGHTA, CDR2 FQGTGA. The CDR3 contains 17 residues. V shed 6 bases and J shed 3 bases, with 18 bases lying between them. The CDR3 DNA reads TGTGCCAGCAGTCCGGTAGGGGGTGGTAATGGGGCCAACGTCCTGACTTTC. Translation: CASSPVGGGNGANVLTF.

The chain uses TRBV9 and TRBJ2-3, with D possibly being TRBD1 (5 bases). CDR1 is SGDLS, CDR2 YYNGEE, per germline. The V end lost 5 bases, the J end lost 8 bases, and 12 bases lay between the germline ends. The CDR3 length is 12 residues. CDR3 nucleotides: TGTGCCAGCAGTCCCGAAGGGGTTACGCAGTATTTT. Translated: CASSPEGVTQYF.

J is TRBJ1-1 and V is TRBV11-2; maybe TRBD1 (5 bases). Germline V gene sequence: CDR1 SGHAT, CDR2 FQNNGV. V gave up 4 bases and J gave up 1 base, with 22 bases separating them. The CDR3 has 18 residues. The CDR3 spells CASSYLGGFISENTEAFF. CDR3 nucleotides: TGTGCCAGCAGCTACCTCGGGGGTTTTATAAGTGAGAACACTGAAGCTTTCTTT.

This clonotype has more than one count but fewer than ten. A much larger clone lies a single base off, so this may be a read error. The CDR3 spells CASSFRQGSGNTIYF. Written as DNA, the CDR3 is TGTGCCAGCAGCTTCCGACAGGGCTCTGGAAACACCATATATTTT. The rearrangement uses TRBV11-2 and TRBJ1-3; 7 positions match TRBD1. From germline, CDR1 is SGHAT and CDR2 FQNNGV. The CDR3 length is 15 residues. Trimming cost V 3 bases and J 0 bases; bases outside gene matches: 2.

The V gene is TRBV6-2 or TRBV6-3, the J gene TRBJ1-1; D might be TRBD1 (6 bases). Germline loops: CDR1 MNHEY, CDR2 SVGEGT. V was shortened by 6 bases and J by 6 bases, with 14 bases between the two germline ends. This CDR3 is built from 13 residues. In DNA form, the CDR3 reads TGTGCCAGCAGGTCTTCCGGGACACCTGAAGCTTTCTTT. Its translation is CASRSSGTPEAFF.

This clonotype has at least ten counts. CDR3 in amino acids: CASSLIGLAGEQFF. The CDR3 coding sequence is TGTGCCAGCAGCTTAATTGGACTAGCGGGGGAGCAGTTCTTC. This chain joins TRBV7-9 and TRBJ2-1; TRBD2 aligns across 12 bases. Unmatched junction bases numbered 3, after V lost 2 bases and J lost 10 bases. The CDR3 runs to 14 residues. CDR1 is SEHNR, CDR2 FQNEAQ, per germline (reference sequence).

This clonotype showed up just a few times. This CDR3 reads CASRFTTGTEAFF. The CDR3 DNA reads as TGTGCCAGCAGATTTACGACTGGAACTGAAGCTTTCTTT. The chain joins TRBV6-2 or TRBV6-3 to TRBJ1-1; D ambiguous. The V end lost 6 bases, the J end lost 5 bases, and 13 bases lay between the germline ends. Per the germline V gene, CDR1 is MNHEY and CDR2 is SVGEGT. This CDR3 comprises 13 residues.

This clonotype was detected ten times or more. In nucleotides, the CDR3 is TGTGCCAGCAGTCTGCGACTAGCGGGGGCCAAACCCCTCACAGATACGCAGTATTTT. It encodes CASSLRLAGAKPLTDTQYF. The chain joins TRBV6-4 to TRBJ2-3, with 12 positions matching TRBD2. The CDR3 consists of 19 residues. The junction had 14 bases not matched to a gene; V was cut back by 5 bases and J by 2 bases. Germline values: CDR1 MRHNA, CDR2 SNTAGT.

This clonotype was observed once. This chain joins TRBV20-1 and TRBJ1-5; 9 bases are a match to TRBD1. There are 18 residues in the CDR3. The germline V gene has CDR1 DFQATT and CDR2 SNEGSKA (reference sequence). V was pared by 2 bases and J by 6 bases, with 17 bases of the junction left unmatched. The CDR3 region is CSARSQGGPNRGPQPQHF. Written as DNA, the CDR3 is TGCAGTGCTAGATCCCAAGGGGGCCCAAACAGGGGGCCTCAGCCCCAGCATTTT.

This clonotype was observed a handful of times. This chain links TRBV24-1 with TRBJ2-2, with D hard to call. This CDR3 comprises 13 residues. Germline lookup yields CDR1 KGHDR and CDR2 SFDVKD. Between the trimmed V and J ends, which lost 8 bases and 1 base, there was a span of 7 bases. The CDR3 here is CATTDKNTGELFF. CDR3 nucleotides: TGTGCCACCACCGACAAGAACACCGGGGAGCTGTTTTTT.

The chain combines TRBV7-6 with TRBJ1-1; 8 bases agree with TRBD1. Germline assignment: CDR1 SGHVS and CDR2 FNYEAQ. The CDR3 consists of 17 residues. V lost 5 bases to trimming and J lost 0 bases; unmatched junction nucleotides: 11. CDR3: CASSTDAGTGVNTEAFF. CDR3 sequence (DNA): TGTGCCAGCAGCACGGACGCCGGGACAGGAGTGAACACTGAAGCTTTCTTT. The whole variable domain, remainder taken from reference TRBV7-6 and TRBJ1-1, is GAGVSQSPRYKVTKRGQDVALRCDPISGHVSLYWYRQALGQGPEFLTYFNYEAQQDKSGLPNDRFSAERPEGSISTLTIQRTEQRDSAMYRCASSTDAGTGVNTEAFFGQGTRLTVV.

This clonotype has more than one count but fewer than ten. This chain links TRBV12-3 or TRBV12-4 with TRBJ2-3, with D possibly matching TRBD2 (7 bases). The V and J ends lost 3 bases and 2 bases respectively, with 21 bases between them. The CDR3 spans 18 residues. The CDR3 nucleotides read TGTGCCAGCAGTTTCCCCAAAGGGGGGCGGGGGAACACAGATACGCAGTATTTT. It encodes CASSFPKGGRGNTDTQYF.

This clonotype was seen ten or more times. This sequence joins TRBV7-8 and TRBJ1-5; maybe TRBD1 (5 bases). The V end lost 2 bases, the J end lost 4 bases, and 9 bases lay between the germline ends. The germline CDR1 and CDR2 sequences are SGHVS and FQNEAQ. The CDR3 spans 14 residues. The CDR3: CASSLQGGNQPQHF. In nucleotides, the CDR3 is TGTGCCAGCAGCTTACAGGGAGGGAATCAGCCCCAGCATTTT.

This clonotype has a handful of counts. This chain connects TRBV5-1 to TRBJ2-1, with D possibly being TRBD2 (6 bases). The germline V and J ends were trimmed by 4 bases and 0 bases, with 17 bases remaining between them. Germline CDR1 reads SGHRS; CDR2 reads YFSETQ. CDR3 length: 17 residues. This CDR3 is CASSNPGTPYSYNEQFF. The CDR3 DNA sequence: TGCGCCAGCAGCAACCCCGGGACTCCATACTCCTACAATGAGCAGTTCTTC.

This clonotype was seen repeatedly, ten times or more. J is TRBJ1-5 and V is TRBV10-3; D not certain. CDR1 and CDR2 from the germline V gene are ENHRY and SYGVKD. V was trimmed by 11 bases and J by 8 bases, leaving 19 bases between them. The CDR3 loop spans 13 amino acids. DNA for the CDR3: TGTGCCTTCCGTCTTAAGCCCAGTAAGCCCCAGCATTTT. Protein: CAFRLKPSKPQHF.

In its sample, this clonotype was seen a few times. The gene calls are TRBV28 and TRBJ1-5, with D possibly TRBD1 on 5 matching bases. The CDR3 runs 15 residues. Germline V gives CDR1 MDHEN, CDR2 SYDVKM. V lost 3 bases to trimming and J lost 6 bases, with 15 bases between them. The CDR3 bases are TGTGCCAGCAGTTTGCCCACAGGTACGGGTCAGCCCCAGCATTTT. As protein: CASSLPTGTGQPQHF.

This clonotype was observed a few times. DNA for the CDR3: TGTGCCAGCAATTCCCCCCGAGGGGATACGCAGTATTTT. Its translation: CASNSPRGDTQYF. The genes are TRBV12-3 or TRBV12-4 and TRBJ2-3; tentatively, D is TRBD2 (5 bases). The CDR3 contains 13 residues. V was trimmed by 7 bases and J by 6 bases, leaving 14 bases between them.

The chain links TRBV11-2 to TRBJ2-2, with 11 bases identical to TRBD2. The trim removed 1 base at V and 0 bases at J, leaving 7 bases unmatched. The CDR3 length is 19 residues. Germline lookup yields CDR1 SGHAT and CDR2 FQNNGV. The CDR3 bases are TGTGCCAGCAGCTTAGGACCCGTACTAGCGGGGGCGAACACCGGGGAGCTGTTTTTT. It is translated as CASSLGPVLAGANTGELFF. The complete variable domain, with remaining parts taken from reference TRBV11-2 and TRBJ2-2, reads EAGVAQSPRYKIIEKRQSVAFWCNPISGHATLYWYQQILGQGPKLLIQFQNNGVVDDSQLPKDRFSAERLKGVDSTLKIQPAKLEDSAVYLCASSLGPVLAGANTGELFFGEGSRLTVL.

This clonotype has more than one count but fewer than ten. The chain couples TRBV11-1 to TRBJ2-7, with D maybe TRBD2 (5 bases). The V and J ends lost 1 base and 1 base respectively, with 8 bases between them. There are 14 residues in the CDR3. Per the germline V gene, CDR1 is SGHAT and CDR2 is FQDESV (reference sequence). The CDR3 DNA follows: TGTGCCAGCAGCTTAGAGCGGTCATCCTACGAGCAGTACTTC. Protein sequence: CASSLERSSYEQYF. The whole variable domain, remainder taken from reference TRBV11-1 and TRBJ2-7, is EAEVAQSPRYKITEKSQAVAFWCDPISGHATLYWYRQILGQGPELLVQFQDESVVDDSQLPKDRFSAERLKGVDSTLKIQPAELGDSAMYLCASSLERSSYEQYFGPGTRLTVT.

The chain joins TRBV7-9 to TRBJ1-1, with TRBD1 matching 9 bases. Trimming cost V 5 bases and J 1 base; bases outside gene matches: 5. CDR3 length: 15 amino acids. Germline V gene sequence: CDR1 SEHNR, CDR2 FQNEAQ (reference sequence). DNA of the CDR3: TGTGCCAGCAGCACCCGGGACAGGGAGAACACTGAAGCTTTCTTT. Residues: CASSTRDRENTEAFF.

The V gene is TRBV2, the J gene TRBJ1-1, with a tentative D call TRBD1 (5 bases). Trimming pared 11 bases from V and 5 bases from J, leaving 24 bases between. Germline CDR1 SNHLY, CDR2 FYNNEI. This CDR3 contains 15 residues. The chain's CDR3 is CARESHRSEGTEAFF. CDR3 sequence (DNA): TGTGCCCGCGAAAGTCACAGGTCCGAGGGGACTGAAGCTTTCTTT.

This clonotype was recorded many times. This chain joins TRBV5-6 and TRBJ1-1; D gene ambiguous. Germline CDR1 reads SGHDT; CDR2 reads YYEEEE. CDR3 size: 13 residues. The V end was cut by 4 bases, the J end by 6 bases, with 13 bases between. The CDR3 here is CASSPFWGSEAFF. DNA for the CDR3: TGTGCCAGCAGCCCGTTCTGGGGATCTGAAGCTTTCTTT.

The chain has TRBV28 and TRBJ2-5, with a possible D match to TRBD2 (5 bases). Trimming removed 5 bases at V and 1 base at J, with 11 bases between. Per the germline V gene, CDR1 is MDHEN and CDR2 is SYDVKM. The CDR3 is 14 residues long. This CDR3 reads CASSEGGVQETQYF. In DNA, the CDR3 is TGTGCCAGCAGTGAGGGCGGAGTCCAAGAGACCCAGTACTTC.